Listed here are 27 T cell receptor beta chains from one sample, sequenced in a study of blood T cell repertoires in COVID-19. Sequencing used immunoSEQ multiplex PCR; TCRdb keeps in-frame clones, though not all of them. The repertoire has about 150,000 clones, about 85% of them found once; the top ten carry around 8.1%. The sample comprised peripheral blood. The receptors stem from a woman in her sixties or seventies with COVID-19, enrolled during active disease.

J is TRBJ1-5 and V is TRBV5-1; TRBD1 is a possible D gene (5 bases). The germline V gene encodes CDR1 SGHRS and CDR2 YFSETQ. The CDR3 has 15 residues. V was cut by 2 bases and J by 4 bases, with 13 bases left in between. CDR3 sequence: CASSLNWGVNQPQHF. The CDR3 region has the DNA TGCGCCAGCAGCTTAAATTGGGGGGTGAATCAGCCCCAGCATTTT.

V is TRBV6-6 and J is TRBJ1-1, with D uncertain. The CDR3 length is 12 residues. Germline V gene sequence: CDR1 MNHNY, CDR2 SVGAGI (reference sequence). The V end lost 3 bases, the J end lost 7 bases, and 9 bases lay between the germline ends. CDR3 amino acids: CASSYGYGEAFF. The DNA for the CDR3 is TGTGCCAGCAGTTATGGTTACGGTGAAGCTTTCTTT.

This CDR3 is CASSPQRQTGVQPQHF. Written as DNA, the CDR3 is TGTGCCAGCAGTCCCCAAAGACAGACTGGGGTTCAGCCCCAGCATTTT. This chain joins TRBV6-2 or TRBV6-3 and TRBJ1-5; perhaps TRBD1 as D (5 bases). Germline CDR1 is MNHEY and CDR2 is SVGEGT. V lost 5 bases and J lost 6, with 20 bases in between. This CDR3 is built from 16 residues.

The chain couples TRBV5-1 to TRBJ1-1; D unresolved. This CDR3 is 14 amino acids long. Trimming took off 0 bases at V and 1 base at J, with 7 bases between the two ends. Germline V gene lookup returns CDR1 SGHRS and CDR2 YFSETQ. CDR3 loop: CASSLEWQNTEAFF. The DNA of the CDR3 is TGCGCCAGCAGCTTGGAGTGGCAGAACACTGAAGCTTTCTTT.

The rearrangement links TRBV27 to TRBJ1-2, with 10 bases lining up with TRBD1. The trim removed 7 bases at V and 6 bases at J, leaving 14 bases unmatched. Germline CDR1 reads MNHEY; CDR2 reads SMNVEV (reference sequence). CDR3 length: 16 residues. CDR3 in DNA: TGTGCCAGCAACCCGGGACAGGGGCGAAGAGAAGATGGCTACACCTTC. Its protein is CASNPGQGRREDGYTF.

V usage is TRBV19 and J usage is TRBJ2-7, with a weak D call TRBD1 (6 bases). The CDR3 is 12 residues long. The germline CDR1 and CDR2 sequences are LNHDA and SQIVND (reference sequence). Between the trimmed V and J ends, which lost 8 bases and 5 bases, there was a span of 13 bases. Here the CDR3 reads CASGPTGNEQYF. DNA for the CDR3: TGTGCCAGTGGGCCCACAGGGAACGAGCAGTACTTC.

The CDR3 nucleotides are TGTGCCAGCAGCTTGGGGGGGTATAGCAATCAGCCCCAGCATTTT. Translating it yields CASSLGGYSNQPQHF. The chain couples TRBV11-2 to TRBJ1-5; tentatively, D is TRBD1 (5 bases). Germline CDR1 is SGHAT and CDR2 is FQNNGV. Trimming took off 3 bases at V and 0 bases at J, with 9 bases between the two ends. The CDR3 has 15 amino acids.

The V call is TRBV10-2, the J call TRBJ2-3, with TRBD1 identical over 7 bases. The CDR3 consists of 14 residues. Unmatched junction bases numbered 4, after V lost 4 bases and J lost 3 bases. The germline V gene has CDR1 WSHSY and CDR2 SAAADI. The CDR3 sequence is CASSGAGGTDTQYF. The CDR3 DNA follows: TGCGCCAGCAGTGGGGCAGGGGGAACAGATACGCAGTATTTT.

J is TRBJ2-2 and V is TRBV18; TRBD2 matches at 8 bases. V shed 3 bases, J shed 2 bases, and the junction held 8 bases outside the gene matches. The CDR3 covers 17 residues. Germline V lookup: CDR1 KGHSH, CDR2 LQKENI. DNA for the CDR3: TGTGCCAGCTCACCCTATACTAGCGGAGAAAACACCGGGGAGCTGTTTTTT. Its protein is CASSPYTSGENTGELFF.

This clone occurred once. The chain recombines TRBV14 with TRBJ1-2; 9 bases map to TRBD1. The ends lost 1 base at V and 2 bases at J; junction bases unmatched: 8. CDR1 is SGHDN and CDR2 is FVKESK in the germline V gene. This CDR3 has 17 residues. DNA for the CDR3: TGTGCCAGCAGCCAAGCTCGCGGGACAGGGCTGAACTATGGCTACACCTTC. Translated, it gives CASSQARGTGLNYGYTF.

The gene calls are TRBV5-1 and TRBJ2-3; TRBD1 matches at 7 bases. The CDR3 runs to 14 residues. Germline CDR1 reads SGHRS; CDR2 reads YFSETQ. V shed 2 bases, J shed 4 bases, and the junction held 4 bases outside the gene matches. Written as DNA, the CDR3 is TGCGCCAGCAGCTTAACACAGGGGCCAGATACGCAGTATTTT. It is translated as CASSLTQGPDTQYF.

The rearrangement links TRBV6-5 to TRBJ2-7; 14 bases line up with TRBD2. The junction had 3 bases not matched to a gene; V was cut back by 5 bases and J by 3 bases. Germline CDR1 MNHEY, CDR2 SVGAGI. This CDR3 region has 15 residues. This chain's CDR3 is CASSRTSGGYYEQYF. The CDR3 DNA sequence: TGTGCCAGCAGTCGGACTAGCGGGGGGTACTACGAGCAGTACTTC.

Written as DNA, the CDR3 is TGTGCCACCAGTGATTTGGCGGGACAGCGATCCTATGGCTACACCTTC. Protein sequence: CATSDLAGQRSYGYTF. This chain joins TRBV24-1 and TRBJ1-2, with TRBD1 matching 7 bases. V shed 0 bases, J shed 4 bases, and the junction held 7 bases outside the gene matches. CDR3 length equals 16 residues. Germline CDR1 reads KGHDR; CDR2 reads SFDVKD.

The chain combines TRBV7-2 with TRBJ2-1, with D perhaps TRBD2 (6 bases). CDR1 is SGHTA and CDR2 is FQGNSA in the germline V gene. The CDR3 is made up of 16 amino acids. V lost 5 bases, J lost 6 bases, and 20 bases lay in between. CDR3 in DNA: TGTGCCAGCAGCCCACAAGGAGGGGTTAGAAGCAATGAGCAGTTCTTC. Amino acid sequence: CASSPQGGVRSNEQFF.

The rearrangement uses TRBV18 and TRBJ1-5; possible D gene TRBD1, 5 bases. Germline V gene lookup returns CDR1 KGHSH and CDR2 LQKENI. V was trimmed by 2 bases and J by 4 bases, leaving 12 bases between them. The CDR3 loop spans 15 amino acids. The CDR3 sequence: CASSPKAGKNQPQHF. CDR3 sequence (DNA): TGTGCCAGCTCACCAAAGGCAGGGAAGAATCAGCCCCAGCATTTT. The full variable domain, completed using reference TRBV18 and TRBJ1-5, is NAGVMQNPRHLVRRRGQEARLRCSPMKGHSHVYWYRQLPEEGLKFMVYLQKENIIDESGMPKERFSAEFPKEGPSILRIQQVVRGDSAAYFCASSPKAGKNQPQHFGDGTRLSIL.

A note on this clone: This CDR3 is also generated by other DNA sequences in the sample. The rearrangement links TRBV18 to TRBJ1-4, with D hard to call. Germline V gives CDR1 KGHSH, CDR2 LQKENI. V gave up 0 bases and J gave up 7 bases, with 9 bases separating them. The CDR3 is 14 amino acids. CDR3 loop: CASSPPPGGEKLFF. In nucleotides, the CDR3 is TGTGCCAGCTCACCACCCCCAGGAGGTGAAAAACTGTTTTTT.

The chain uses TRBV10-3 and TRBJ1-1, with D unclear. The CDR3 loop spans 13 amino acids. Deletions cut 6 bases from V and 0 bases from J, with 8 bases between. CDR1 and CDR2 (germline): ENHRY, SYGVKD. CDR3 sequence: CAIREAVNTEAFF. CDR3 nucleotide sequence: TGTGCCATCAGAGAAGCTGTGAACACTGAAGCTTTCTTT.

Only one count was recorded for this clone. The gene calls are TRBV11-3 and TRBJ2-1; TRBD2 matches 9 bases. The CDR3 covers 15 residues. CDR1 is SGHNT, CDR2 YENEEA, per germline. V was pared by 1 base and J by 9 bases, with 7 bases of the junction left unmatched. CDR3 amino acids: CASSLAVAGVTEQFF. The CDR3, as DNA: TGTGCCAGCAGCTTAGCAGTAGCGGGAGTAACTGAGCAGTTCTTC.

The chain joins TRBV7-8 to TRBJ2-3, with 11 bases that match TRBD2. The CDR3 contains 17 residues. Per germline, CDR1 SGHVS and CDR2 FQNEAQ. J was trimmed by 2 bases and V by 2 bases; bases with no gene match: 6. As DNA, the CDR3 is TGTGCCAGCAGCTTATCACCTAGCGGGGGGATCACAGATACGCAGTATTTT. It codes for CASSLSPSGGITDTQYF.

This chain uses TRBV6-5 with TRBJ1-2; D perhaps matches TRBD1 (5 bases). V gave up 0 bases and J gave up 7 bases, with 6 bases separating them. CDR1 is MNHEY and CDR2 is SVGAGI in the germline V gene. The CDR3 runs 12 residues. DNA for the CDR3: TGTGCCAGCAGTTACTCCACAGGTGGCTACACCTTC. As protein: CASSYSTGGYTF.

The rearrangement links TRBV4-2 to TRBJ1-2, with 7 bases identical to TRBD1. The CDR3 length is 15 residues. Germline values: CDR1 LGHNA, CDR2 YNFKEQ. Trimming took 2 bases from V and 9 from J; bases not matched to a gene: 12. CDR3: CASSQPSRDRRRYTF. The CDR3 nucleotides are TGTGCCAGCAGCCAACCTTCCCGGGACAGAAGGCGCTACACCTTC.

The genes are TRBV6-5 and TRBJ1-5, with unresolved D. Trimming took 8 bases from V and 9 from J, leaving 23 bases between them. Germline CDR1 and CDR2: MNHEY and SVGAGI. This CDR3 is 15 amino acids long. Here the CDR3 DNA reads TGTGCCAGCGGCGAAACGGTCAGCGGGATACTGCCCCAGCATTTT. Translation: CASGETVSGILPQHF.

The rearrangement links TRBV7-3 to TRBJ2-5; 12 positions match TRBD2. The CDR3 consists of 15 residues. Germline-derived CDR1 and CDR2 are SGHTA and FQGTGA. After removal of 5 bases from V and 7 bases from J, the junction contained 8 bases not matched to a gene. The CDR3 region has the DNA TGTGCCAGCAGCCCCAGACTAGCGGGAGTGGCGACCCAGTACTTC. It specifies CASSPRLAGVATQYF.

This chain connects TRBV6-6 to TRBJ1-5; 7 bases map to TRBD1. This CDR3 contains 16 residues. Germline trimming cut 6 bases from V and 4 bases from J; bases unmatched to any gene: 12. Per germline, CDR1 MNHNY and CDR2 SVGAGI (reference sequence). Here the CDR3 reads CASSPIRDSSNQPQHF. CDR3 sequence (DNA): TGTGCCAGCAGCCCTATCCGGGACAGCAGTAATCAGCCCCAGCATTTT.

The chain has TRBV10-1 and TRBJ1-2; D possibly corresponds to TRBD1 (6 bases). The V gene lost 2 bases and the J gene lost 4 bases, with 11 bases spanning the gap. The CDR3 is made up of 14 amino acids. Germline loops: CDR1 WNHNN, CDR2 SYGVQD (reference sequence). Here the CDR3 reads CASSEHRVGYGYTF. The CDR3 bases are TGCGCCAGCAGTGAGCACAGGGTCGGCTATGGCTACACCTTC.

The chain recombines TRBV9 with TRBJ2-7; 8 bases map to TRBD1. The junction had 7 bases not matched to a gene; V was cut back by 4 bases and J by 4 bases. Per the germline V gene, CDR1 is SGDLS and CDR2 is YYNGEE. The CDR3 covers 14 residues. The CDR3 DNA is TGTGCCAGCAGCCCCTCGGACAGGGAATACGAGCAGTACTTC. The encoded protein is CASSPSDREYEQYF.

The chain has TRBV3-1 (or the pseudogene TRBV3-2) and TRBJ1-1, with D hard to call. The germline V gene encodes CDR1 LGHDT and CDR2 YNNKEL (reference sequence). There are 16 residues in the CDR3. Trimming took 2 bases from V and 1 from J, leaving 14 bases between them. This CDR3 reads CASSQRRRLSNTEAFF. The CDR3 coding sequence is TGTGCCAGCAGCCAAAGGCGCCGACTGTCGAACACTGAAGCTTTCTTT.